What follows are 20 T cell receptor beta chains derived from one specimen sequenced in a study of blood T cell repertoires in COVID-19. Measured with immunoSEQ multiplex PCR; TCRdb has only the in-frame clones, and not every one. The table records under 250,000 clones, roughly 80% of them present only once. Sequenced: peripheral blood. The source is a woman older than 75 with acute or convalescent COVID-19.

The V call is TRBV6-1, the J call TRBJ2-3; 9 positions match TRBD2. The CDR3 sequence is 17 residues long. The germline CDR1 and CDR2 sequences are MNHNS and SASEGT. V trimming: 2 bases; J trimming: 6 bases; junction bases outside the gene matches: 12. CDR3 loop: CASSELAGSPLVDTQYF. The CDR3 coding sequence is TGTGCCAGCAGTGAACTAGCGGGGAGCCCTTTGGTGGATACGCAGTATTTT.

This clone was counted a few times. CDR3 in amino acids: CASSWGQGGNQPQHF. The DNA of the CDR3 is TGTGCCAGCAGTTGGGGACAGGGCGGCAATCAGCCCCAGCATTTT. This chain uses TRBV27 with TRBJ1-5, with 9 bases identical to TRBD1. The CDR3 has 15 residues. Germline V lookup: CDR1 MNHEY, CDR2 SMNVEV (reference sequence). With V trimmed by 4 bases and J by 2 bases, 3 bases remained unmatched.

This sequence joins TRBV19 and TRBJ1-6; weak D call: TRBD1 (5 bases). V was trimmed by 6 bases and J by 7 bases, leaving 19 bases between them. Germline values: CDR1 LNHDA, CDR2 SQIVND (reference sequence). The CDR3 covers 16 residues. Here the CDR3 reads CASRPEEGRENSPLHF. CDR3 nucleotide sequence: TGTGCCAGTAGACCCGAGGAGGGGCGAGAAAATTCACCCCTCCACTTT.

V usage is TRBV4-1 and J usage is TRBJ2-3, with D hard to call. The V end lost 0 bases, the J end lost 7 bases, and 8 bases lay between the germline ends. Germline CDR1 and CDR2: MGHRA and YSYEKL. This CDR3 has 13 amino acids. The CDR3 coding sequence is TGCGCCAGCAGCCAAGATCTCGGGTATACGCAGTATTTT. Translating gives CASSQDLGYTQYF.

The J gene is TRBJ2-3, the V gene TRBV9; 8 bases match TRBD2. CDR1 SGDLS and CDR2 YYNGEE come from the germline V gene. The CDR3 is made up of 14 amino acids. V lost 4 bases, J lost 4 bases, and 5 bases stayed unmatched. CDR3 bases: TGTGCCAGCAGCATTGGACTAGCAGCAGATACGCAGTATTTT. It codes for CASSIGLAADTQYF.

This clone showed up just once. The chain is built from TRBV7-9 and TRBJ1-5; D is undetermined. V was cut by 1 base and J by 2 bases, with 6 bases left in between. Per germline, CDR1 SEHNR and CDR2 FQNEAQ (reference sequence). This CDR3 has 14 residues. The CDR3: CASSLEVGNQPQHF. In DNA, the CDR3 is TGTGCCAGCAGCTTAGAAGTAGGCAATCAGCCCCAGCATTTT.

The V gene is TRBV19, the J gene TRBJ1-1; 10 bases line up with TRBD1. The V segment lost 6 bases and the J segment 4 bases; nucleotides outside the gene matches: 2. This CDR3 region has 13 residues. CDR1 and CDR2 from the germline V gene are LNHDA and SQIVND (reference sequence). CDR3 bases: TGTGCCAGTAGGACAGGGGGCCGCACTGAAGCTTTCTTT. Translation gives CASRTGGRTEAFF.

The rearrangement joins TRBV14 to TRBJ1-2; 8 bases agree with TRBD1. Looked up from germline, CDR1 is SGHDN and CDR2 is FVKESK. The CDR3 is 12 amino acids. V shed 6 bases and J 8 bases; nucleotides not matched to a gene: 5. The CDR3 sequence is CASRRTGGGYTF. The CDR3 bases are TGTGCCAGCAGGCGAACAGGGGGAGGCTACACCTTC.

The CDR3 DNA reads TGTGCCAGCCTGAACCCGTATCCAACTTCCTACGAGCAGTACTTC. It yields the protein CASLNPYPTSYEQYF. The J gene is TRBJ2-7, the V gene TRBV21-1; the table names TRBD2, a call not compared with the DNA. TRBV21-1 is a pseudogene locus. The CDR3 has 15 residues.

This clone appeared a single time. The V and J genes are TRBV5-1 and TRBJ2-5, with unresolved D. This CDR3 is built from 14 residues. Germline CDR1 SGHRS, CDR2 YFSETQ. Trimming removed 4 bases from V and 1 base from J, with 11 bases in between. The CDR3 coding sequence is TGCGCCAGCAGCCCCAATGGGCCCCAAGAGACCCAGTACTTC. Protein product: CASSPNGPQETQYF.

The J gene is TRBJ1-1, the V gene TRBV4-2; 7 bases align to TRBD1. CDR3 size: 15 residues. Trimming cost V 6 bases and J 1 base; bases outside gene matches: 8. CDR1 and CDR2 (germline): LGHNA, YNFKEQ. The CDR3 loop reads CASRLPDRANTEAFF. The DNA of the CDR3 is TGTGCCAGCAGGCTCCCCGACAGGGCGAACACTGAAGCTTTCTTT.

This clone was picked up a small number of times. Other DNA sequences in this specimen translate into the identical CDR3. The chain combines TRBV18 with TRBJ2-7; TRBD2 agrees at 8 bases. CDR3 size: 15 residues. CDR1 and CDR2 (germline): KGHSH, LQKENI. V lost 3 bases, J lost 2 bases, and 6 bases stayed unmatched. The CDR3 sequence is CASSPGTSGTYEQYF. The CDR3 nucleotides are TGTGCCAGCTCACCTGGAACTAGCGGAACCTACGAGCAGTACTTC.

The chain carries TRBV10-3 and TRBJ2-2; 8 bases align to TRBD1. The ends lost 4 bases at V and 4 bases at J; junction bases unmatched: 8. Germline assignment: CDR1 ENHRY and CDR2 SYGVKD. This CDR3 region has 16 residues. The CDR3 is CAISGTGTGGTGELFF. The CDR3 region has the DNA TGTGCCATCAGTGGGACCGGGACAGGAGGCACCGGGGAGCTGTTTTTT.

This sequence joins TRBV14 and TRBJ1-4; D is unresolved. Trimming took 4 bases from V and 3 from J, leaving 12 bases between them. Germline-derived CDR1 and CDR2 are SGHDN and FVKESK. The CDR3 contains 15 residues. CDR3 residues: CASSPPGMANEKLFF. DNA for the CDR3: TGTGCCAGCAGCCCTCCGGGGATGGCTAATGAAAAACTGTTTTTT.

The V gene is TRBV19, the J gene TRBJ1-5, with 7 bases lining up with TRBD1. Looked up from germline, CDR1 is LNHDA and CDR2 is SQIVND (reference sequence). CDR3 length equals 15 residues. V lost 2 bases to trimming and J lost 4 bases; unmatched junction nucleotides: 5. CDR3 coding DNA: TGTGCCAGTAGTATAACAGGGGCGGGTAATCAGCCCCAGCATTTT. Its protein product is CASSITGAGNQPQHF. The full variable domain, rest sourced from reference TRBV19 and TRBJ1-5, is DGGITQSPKYLFRKEGQNVTLSCEQNLNHDAMYWYRQDPGQGLRLIYYSQIVNDFQKGDIAEGYSVSREKKESFPLTVTSAQKNPTAFYLCASSITGAGNQPQHFGDGTRLSIL.

This chain joins TRBV9 and TRBJ1-3; TRBD1 is a possible D gene (6 bases). Germline CDR1 and CDR2: SGDLS and YYNGEE. This CDR3 has 13 amino acids. Trimming pared 3 bases from V and 4 bases from J, leaving 8 bases between. For the CDR3, the DNA is TGTGCCAGCAGCGCCGGACAGGGAAACACCATATATTTT. It is translated as CASSAGQGNTIYF.

The chain employs TRBV12-3 or TRBV12-4 and TRBJ2-7; D is unclear. With 3 bases removed from V and 5 bases from J, the gap between germline ends came to 11 bases. The CDR3 is 13 residues long. This CDR3 reads CASSLGYLDEQYF. The CDR3 bases are TGTGCCAGCAGTTTGGGCTACCTGGACGAGCAGTACTTC.

The chain links TRBV28 to TRBJ2-3; 7 positions match TRBD1. J was trimmed by 3 bases and V by 4 bases; bases with no gene match: 1. The CDR3 extends over 13 amino acids. From germline, CDR1 is MDHEN and CDR2 SYDVKM. DNA of the CDR3: TGTGCCAGCAGTTCGGGACAGACAGATACGCAGTATTTT. It yields the protein CASSSGQTDTQYF.

The chain employs TRBV14 and TRBJ2-3; a possible D gene is TRBD2 (5 bases). Trimming took 6 bases from V and 8 from J, leaving 21 bases between them. The CDR3 is 15 residues long. Germline CDR1 reads SGHDN; CDR2 reads FVKESK. CDR3 sequence (DNA): TGTGCCAGCAGTTTGGTTAGAGGGCCCGGTGGTACGCAGTATTTT. Residues: CASSLVRGPGGTQYF.

The chain recombines TRBV9 with TRBJ2-1; maybe TRBD2 (6 bases). The CDR3 is 14 residues long. V lost 0 bases, J lost 8 bases, and 12 bases lay in between. Germline assignment: CDR1 SGDLS and CDR2 YYNGEE. This CDR3 is CASSVETRSYEQFF. In nucleotides, the CDR3 is TGTGCCAGCAGCGTAGAGACTAGGTCTTATGAGCAGTTCTTC.